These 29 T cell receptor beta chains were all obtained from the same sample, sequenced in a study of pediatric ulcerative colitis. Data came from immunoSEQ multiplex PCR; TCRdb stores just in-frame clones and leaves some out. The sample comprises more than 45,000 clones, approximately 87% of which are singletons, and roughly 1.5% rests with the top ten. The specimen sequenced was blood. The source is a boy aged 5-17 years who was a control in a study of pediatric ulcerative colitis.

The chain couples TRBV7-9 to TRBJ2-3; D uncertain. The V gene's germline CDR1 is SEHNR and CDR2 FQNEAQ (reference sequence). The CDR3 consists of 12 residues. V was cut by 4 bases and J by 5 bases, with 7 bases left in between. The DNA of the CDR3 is TGTGCCAGCAGCTCGACACTAGATACGCAGTATTTT. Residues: CASSSTLDTQYF.

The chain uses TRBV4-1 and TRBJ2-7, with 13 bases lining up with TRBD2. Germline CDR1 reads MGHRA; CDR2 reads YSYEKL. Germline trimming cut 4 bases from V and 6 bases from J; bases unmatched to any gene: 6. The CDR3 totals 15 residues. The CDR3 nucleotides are TGCGCCAGCAGCCGCGGACTAGCGGGAGTAGGCGAGCAGTACTTC. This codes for CASSRGLAGVGEQYF.

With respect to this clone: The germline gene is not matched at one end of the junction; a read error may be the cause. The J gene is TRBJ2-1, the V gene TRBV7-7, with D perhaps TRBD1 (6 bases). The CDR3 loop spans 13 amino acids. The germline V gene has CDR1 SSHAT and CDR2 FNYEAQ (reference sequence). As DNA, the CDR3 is TGTGCTAGCAGCCCGACAGGAGGCAATGAGCAGTTCTTC. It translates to CASSPTGGNEQFF.

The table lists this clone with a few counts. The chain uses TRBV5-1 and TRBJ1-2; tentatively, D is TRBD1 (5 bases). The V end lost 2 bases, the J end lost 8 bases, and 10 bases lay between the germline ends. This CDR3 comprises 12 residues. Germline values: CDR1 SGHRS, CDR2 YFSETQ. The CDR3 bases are TGCGCCAGCAGCTTTCAGGGTGGAGGCTACACCTTC. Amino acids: CASSFQGGGYTF. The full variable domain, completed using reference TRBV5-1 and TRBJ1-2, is KAGVTQTPRYLIKTRGQQVTLSCSPISGHRSVSWYQQTPGQGLQFLFEYFSETQRNKGNFPGRFSGRQFSNSRSEMNVSTLELGDSALYLCASSFQGGGYTFGSGTRLTVV.

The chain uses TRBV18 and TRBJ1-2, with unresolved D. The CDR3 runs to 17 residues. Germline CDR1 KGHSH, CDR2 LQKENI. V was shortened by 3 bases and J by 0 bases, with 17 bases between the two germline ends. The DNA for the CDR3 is TGTGCCAGCTCACCCCGCCAGGCGGCTGACACTAACTATGGCTACACCTTC. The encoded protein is CASSPRQAADTNYGYTF.

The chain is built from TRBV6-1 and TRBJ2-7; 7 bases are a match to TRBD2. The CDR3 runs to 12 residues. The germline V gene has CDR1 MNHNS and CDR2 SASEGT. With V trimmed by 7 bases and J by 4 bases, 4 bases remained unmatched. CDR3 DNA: TGTGCCAGCACTCGGGAGGAGTACGAGCAGTACTTC. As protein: CASTREEYEQYF.

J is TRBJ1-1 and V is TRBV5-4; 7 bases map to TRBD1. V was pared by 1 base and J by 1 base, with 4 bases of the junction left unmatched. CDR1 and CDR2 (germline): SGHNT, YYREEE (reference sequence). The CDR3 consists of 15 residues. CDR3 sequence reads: CASSLRTGANTEAFF. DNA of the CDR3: TGTGCCAGCAGCTTGCGAACAGGGGCGAACACTGAAGCTTTCTTT.

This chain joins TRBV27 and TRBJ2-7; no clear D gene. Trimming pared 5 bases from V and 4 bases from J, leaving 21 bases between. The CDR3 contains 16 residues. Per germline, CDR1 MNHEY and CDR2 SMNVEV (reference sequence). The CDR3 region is CASSLRTDLLGYEQYF. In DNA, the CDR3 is TGTGCCAGCAGTCTCCGGACGGACCTCCTAGGGTACGAGCAGTACTTC.

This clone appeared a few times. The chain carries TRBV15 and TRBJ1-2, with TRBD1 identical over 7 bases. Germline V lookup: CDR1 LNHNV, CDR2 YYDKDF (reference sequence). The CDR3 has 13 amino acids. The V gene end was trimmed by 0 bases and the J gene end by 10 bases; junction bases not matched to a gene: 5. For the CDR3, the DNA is TGTGCCACCAGCAGAGAATGGGACAGATCCTACACCTTC. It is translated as CATSREWDRSYTF.

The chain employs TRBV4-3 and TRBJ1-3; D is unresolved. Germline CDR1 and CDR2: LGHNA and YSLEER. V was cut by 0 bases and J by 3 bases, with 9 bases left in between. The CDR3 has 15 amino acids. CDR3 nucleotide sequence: TGCGCCAGCAGCCAAGATCGACGGAGTGGAAACACCATATATTTT. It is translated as CASSQDRRSGNTIYF.

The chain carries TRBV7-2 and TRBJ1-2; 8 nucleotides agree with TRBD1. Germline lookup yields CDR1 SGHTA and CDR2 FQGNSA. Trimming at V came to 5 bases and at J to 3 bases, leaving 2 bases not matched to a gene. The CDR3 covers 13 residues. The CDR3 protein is CASSRQGYYGYTF. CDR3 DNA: TGTGCCAGCAGCCGACAGGGGTACTATGGCTACACCTTC.

As DNA, the CDR3 is TGTGCCATCAGTGAGTCGATAGCTTCCTACGAGCAGTACTTC. As protein: CAISESIASYEQYF. This chain links TRBV10-3 with TRBJ2-7; D is unresolved. The length of the CDR3 is 14 residues. Germline values: CDR1 ENHRY, CDR2 SYGVKD. Trimming left V 0 bases short and J 1 base short, with 7 bases between.

The CDR3 loop is CASSLYGRAPKGDTQYF. In DNA, the CDR3 is TGTGCCAGCAGTTTATATGGGAGGGCCCCGAAGGGAGATACGCAGTATTTT. The chain joins TRBV27 to TRBJ2-3; 7 bases match TRBD2. The CDR3 has 17 amino acids. Germline V gives CDR1 MNHEY, CDR2 SMNVEV (reference sequence). The V gene end was trimmed by 1 base and the J gene end by 5 bases; junction bases not matched to a gene: 12.

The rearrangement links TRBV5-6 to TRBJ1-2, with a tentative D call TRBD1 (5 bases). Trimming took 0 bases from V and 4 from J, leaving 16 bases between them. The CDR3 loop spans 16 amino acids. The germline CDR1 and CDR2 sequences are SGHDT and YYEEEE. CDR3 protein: CASSLGDGGSIYGYTF. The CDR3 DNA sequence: TGTGCCAGCAGCTTGGGGGACGGCGGTTCTATCTATGGCTACACCTTC.

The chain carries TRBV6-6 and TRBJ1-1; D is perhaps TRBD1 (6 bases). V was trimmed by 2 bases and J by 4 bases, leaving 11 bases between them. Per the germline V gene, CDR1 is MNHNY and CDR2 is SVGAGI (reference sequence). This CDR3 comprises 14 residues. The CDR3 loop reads CASSYDGGPTEAFF. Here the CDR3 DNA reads TGTGCCAGCAGTTACGACGGGGGGCCCACTGAAGCTTTCTTT.

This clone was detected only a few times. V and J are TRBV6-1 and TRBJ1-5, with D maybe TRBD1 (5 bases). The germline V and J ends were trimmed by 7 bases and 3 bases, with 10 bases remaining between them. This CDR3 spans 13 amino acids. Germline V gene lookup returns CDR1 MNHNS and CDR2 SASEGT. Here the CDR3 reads CASIGAINQPQHF. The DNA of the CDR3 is TGTGCCAGCATAGGGGCTATCAATCAGCCCCAGCATTTT.

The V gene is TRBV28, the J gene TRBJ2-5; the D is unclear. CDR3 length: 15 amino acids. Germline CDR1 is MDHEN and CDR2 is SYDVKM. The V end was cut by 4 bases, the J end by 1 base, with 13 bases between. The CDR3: CASSSPLEFQETQYF. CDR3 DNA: TGTGCCAGCAGTTCGCCTCTAGAGTTCCAAGAGACCCAGTACTTC.

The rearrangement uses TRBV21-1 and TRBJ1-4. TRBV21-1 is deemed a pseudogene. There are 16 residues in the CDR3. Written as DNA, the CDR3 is TGTGCCGCGAGGAGGACCGCAGACTCAACTAATGAAAAACTGTTTTTT. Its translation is CAARRTADSTNEKLFF.

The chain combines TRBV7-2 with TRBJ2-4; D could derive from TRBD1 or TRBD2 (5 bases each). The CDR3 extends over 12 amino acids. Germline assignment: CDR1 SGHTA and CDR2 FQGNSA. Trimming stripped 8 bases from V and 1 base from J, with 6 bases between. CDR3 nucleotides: TGTGCCAGCGAGGGGGCCAAAAACATTCAGTACTTC. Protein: CASEGAKNIQYF.

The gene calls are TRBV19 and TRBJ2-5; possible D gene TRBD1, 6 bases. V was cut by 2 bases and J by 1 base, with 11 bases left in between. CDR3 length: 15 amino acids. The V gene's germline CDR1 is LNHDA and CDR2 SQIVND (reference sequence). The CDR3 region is CASSINPTGQETQYF. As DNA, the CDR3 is TGTGCCAGTAGTATAAACCCGACAGGCCAAGAGACCCAGTACTTC.

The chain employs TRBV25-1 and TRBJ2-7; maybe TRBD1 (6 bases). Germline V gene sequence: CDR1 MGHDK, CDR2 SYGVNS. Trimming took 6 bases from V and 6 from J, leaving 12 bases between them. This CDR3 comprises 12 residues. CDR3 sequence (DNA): TGTGCCAGCAGCCTACAGGGATTCGAGCAGTACTTC. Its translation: CASSLQGFEQYF.

The DNA for the CDR3 is TGTGCCAGCAGTACAGGGGCACTGGGAAAGACCTATGGCTACACCTTC. It specifies CASSTGALGKTYGYTF. This chain uses TRBV25-1 with TRBJ1-2, with 7 bases matching TRBD1. CDR1 and CDR2 from the germline V gene are MGHDK and SYGVNS. Trimming took 5 bases from V and 4 from J; bases not matched to a gene: 13. The length of the CDR3 is 16 residues.

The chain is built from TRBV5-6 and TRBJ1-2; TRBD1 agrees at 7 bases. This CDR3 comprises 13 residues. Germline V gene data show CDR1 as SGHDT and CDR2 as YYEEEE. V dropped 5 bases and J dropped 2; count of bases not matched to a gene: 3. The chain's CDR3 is CASRWGQNYGYTF. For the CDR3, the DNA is TGTGCCAGCAGATGGGGACAGAACTATGGCTACACCTTC. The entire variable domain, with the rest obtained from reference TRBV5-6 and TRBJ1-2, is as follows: DAGVTQSPTHLIKTRGQQVTLRCSPKSGHDTVSWYQQALGQGPQFIFQYYEEEERQRGNFPDRFSGHQFPNYSSELNVNALLLGDSALYLCASRWGQNYGYTFGSGTRLTVV.

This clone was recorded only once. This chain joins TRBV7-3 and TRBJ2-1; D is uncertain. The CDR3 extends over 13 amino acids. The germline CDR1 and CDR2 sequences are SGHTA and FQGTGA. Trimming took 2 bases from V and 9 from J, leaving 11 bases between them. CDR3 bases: TGTGCCAGCAGCTTAGACCATATGGGTGAGCAGTTCTTC. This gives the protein CASSLDHMGEQFF.

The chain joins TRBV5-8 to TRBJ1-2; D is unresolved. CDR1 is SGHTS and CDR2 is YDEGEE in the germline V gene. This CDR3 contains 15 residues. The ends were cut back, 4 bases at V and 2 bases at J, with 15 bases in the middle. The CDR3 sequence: CASSPVWTENYGYTF. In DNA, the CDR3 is TGTGCCAGCAGCCCGGTCTGGACGGAAAACTATGGCTACACCTTC.

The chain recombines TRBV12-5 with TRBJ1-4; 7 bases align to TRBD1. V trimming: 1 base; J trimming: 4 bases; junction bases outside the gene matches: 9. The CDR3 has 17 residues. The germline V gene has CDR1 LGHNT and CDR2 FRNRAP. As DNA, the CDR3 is TGTGCTAGTGGTTTGGGAACCGGGACAGAACATAATGAAAAACTGTTTTTT. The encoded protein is CASGLGTGTEHNEKLFF. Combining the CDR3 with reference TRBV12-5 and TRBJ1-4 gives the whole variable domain DARVTQTPRHKVTEMGQEVTMRCQPILGHNTVFWYRQTMMQGLELLAYFRNRAPLDDSGMPKDRFSAEMPDATLATLKIQPSEPRDSAVYFCASGLGTGTEHNEKLFFGSGTQLSVL.

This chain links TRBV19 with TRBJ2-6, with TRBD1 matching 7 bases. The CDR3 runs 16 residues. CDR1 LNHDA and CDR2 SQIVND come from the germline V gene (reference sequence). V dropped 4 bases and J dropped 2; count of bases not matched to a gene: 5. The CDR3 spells CASSTGQRTGANVLTF. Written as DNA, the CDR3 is TGTGCCAGTAGTACGGGACAGCGAACTGGGGCCAACGTCCTGACTTTC.

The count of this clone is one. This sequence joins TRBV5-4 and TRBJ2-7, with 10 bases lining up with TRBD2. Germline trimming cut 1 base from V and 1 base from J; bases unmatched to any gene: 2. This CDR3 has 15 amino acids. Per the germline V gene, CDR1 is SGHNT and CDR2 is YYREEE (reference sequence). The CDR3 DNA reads TGTGCCAGCAGCTTGTCTAGCGGGGGTTCCTACGAGCAGTACTTC. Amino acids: CASSLSSGGSYEQYF.

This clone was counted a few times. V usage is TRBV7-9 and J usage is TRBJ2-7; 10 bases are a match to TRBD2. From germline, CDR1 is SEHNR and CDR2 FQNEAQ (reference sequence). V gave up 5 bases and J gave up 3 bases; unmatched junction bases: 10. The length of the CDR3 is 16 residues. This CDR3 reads CASSRRGLAGDYEQYF. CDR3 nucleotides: TGTGCCAGCAGCCGACGGGGGCTAGCGGGAGACTACGAGCAGTACTTC.